What follows is one T cell receptor beta chain and its context. No antigen is known for it. There are no base qualities to consult, and no much larger clone falls within one base. Whole blood was collected in K2EDTA tubes by collaborating institutions according to the institutions' own protocols. For TCRbeta analysis, collaborators shipped samples as frozen whole blood, isolated PBMCs, or DNA extracted from either of those sample types. The data derive from a study of blood T cell repertoires in COVID-19 (dated by TCRdb to 2018 to 2020). The study in broad terms: Samples covering the acute and convalescent phases of COVID-19 were provided by collaborators in the United States, Italy and Spain. The prospective study material was composed of cDNA or gDNA derived from T cells, B-cell-depleted T cells, or PBMCs. The dataset comprised deeply sampled blood TCRbeta repertoires from subjects exposed to, actively infected with, or recovered from COVID-19. The repertoires were released in a freely available public database meant as a resource for research on the immune response to SARS-CoV-2. The samples were drawn from the first 160 participants of the ongoing ImmuneRACE study and from 1,254 subjects provided by 6 global collaborators. A de-identified subject ID, COVID-19 status, age in years and sex were almost always included in the sample metadata. Where available, HLA class I and class II types were taken from metadata supplied by the sample provider and were not determined by assay-based typing.

Broad study findings and their caveats: Clinical and demographic metadata were provided uncurated, with the amount varying by source and participant.

The immunoSEQ Assay, a bias-controlled multiplex PCR, was used to amplify TCRbeta CDR3 regions from genomic DNA. Concerning the study's data processing: Nucleated cell counts per sample were estimated from amplification of reference gene primers within the assay. Sequence reads were collapsed and filtered to measure the absolute abundance of every unique TCRbeta CDR3 rearrangement. For each sample, productive Simpson clonality was calculated as the square root of Simpson's diversity index over productive rearrangements. Not all clones reach the TCRdb copy of this immuneACCESS table, which keeps in-frame sequences only. Checked studies attribute under half of the gap to unresolved V genes and leave the rest unexplained. V and J calls and clone size follow that table, whereas D and trimming were derived from the DNA. For this sample there are 130,000 to 150,000 clones; roughly four fifths appear just once. 13% to 15% of the sample comes from the top ten.

The origin of this receptor is a human donor with acute or convalescent COVID-19. The donor label of this sample is uncertain. Sequenced: peripheral blood.

Read as DNA, the sequence is TGTGCCAGCAGTTATACAGGGTTAAATCAGCCCCAGCATTTT. Translated, it reads CASSYTGLNQPQHF. The chain joins TRBV6-5 to TRBJ1-5, and the D gene may be TRBD1, 6 bases matching. The junction carries 10 bases between V and J, which are trimmed by 3 bases and 4 bases respectively. Spanning cysteine to phenylalanine, the CDR3 consists of 14 amino acids. The CDR3 DNA has 42 bases and is translated from base 1. CDR1 and CDR2 are drawn from the germline V gene: MNHEY, SVGAGI.